These T cell receptor beta chains were read from a single sample in a study of blood T cell repertoires in COVID-19. The data were produced by immunoSEQ multiplex PCR, yet TCRdb's version contains in-frame clones alone and is incomplete. The sample lists a few hundred thousand clones, about 85% seen once, with 3% to 4.5% in the top ten. Sequencing was carried out using peripheral blood. Every receptor here comes from a young woman with acute or convalescent COVID-19. Each CDR3 is given with its conserved first and last residue. The D gene is left open where the match is weak. Size is stated for part of the rows, as once, few or many counts, or as a class when the clone is expanded.

D	size	length	V	J	CDR3	DNA
-	-	13	TRBV10-1	TRBJ2-5	CASSVRVGETQYF	TGCGCCAGCAGTGTCAGGGTAGGGGAGACCCAGTACTTC
-	-	15	TRBV5-1	TRBJ2-7	CASSLASPVTYEQYF	TGCGCCAGCAGCTTGGCGAGTCCCGTTACCTACGAGCAGTACTTC
-	once	11	TRBV2	TRBJ2-1	CASIFTGEQFF	TGTGCCAGCATCTTTACGGGTGAGCAGTTCTTC
-	-	17	TRBV19	TRBJ2-3	CASSIDRRSGGTDTQYF	TGTGCCAGTAGTATCGACAGAAGGTCGGGGGGCACAGATACGCAGTATTTT
TRBD1	-	15	TRBV27	TRBJ1-2	CASSGQGRGNYGYTF	TGTGCCAGCAGTGGACAGGGAAGGGGTAACTATGGCTACACCTTC
-	-	11	TRBV2	TRBJ1-6	CASSERSPLHF	TGTGCCAGCAGTGAACGTTCACCCCTCCACTTT
TRBD1	-	15	TRBV27	TRBJ1-2	CASSYQQGATYGYTF	TGTGCCAGCAGTTACCAACAGGGGGCCACCTATGGCTACACCTTC
TRBD1	-	15	TRBV11-3	TRBJ2-7	CASSYLSTGLYEQYF	TGTGCCAGCAGCTACCTCTCGACAGGGTTATACGAGCAGTACTTC
TRBD2	-	16	TRBV10-2	TRBJ2-5	CASSDSGRGVQETQYF	TGCGCCAGCAGTGATAGCGGGCGGGGGGTACAAGAGACCCAGTACTTC
TRBD1	-	13	TRBV9	TRBJ1-5	CASSVGQGQPQHF	TGTGCCAGCAGCGTAGGACAGGGGCAGCCCCAGCATTTT
TRBD2	-	19	TRBV24-1	TRBJ2-1	CATSDRLVGLAGKTHEQFF	TGTGCCACCAGTGACCGATTGGTGGGACTAGCGGGAAAGACACATGAGCAGTTCTTC
-	-	14	TRBV30	TRBJ2-7	CACQTRDTSYEQYF	TGTGCCTGCCAGACCCGGGACACATCGTACGAGCAGTACTTC
TRBD1	-	15	TRBV3-1/TRBV3-2	TRBJ1-6	CASSPRDRANSPLHF	TGTGCCAGCAGTCCCCGTGACAGGGCCAATTCACCCCTCCACTTT
-	few	14	TRBV19	TRBJ1-1	CASSLGGENTEAFF	TGTGCCAGTAGCCTGGGGGGGGAGAACACTGAAGCTTTCTTT
TRBD1	-	16	TRBV6-1	TRBJ1-4	CASSVGTGPLREKLFF	TGTGCCAGCAGTGTTGGGACAGGGCCTCTTCGGGAAAAACTGTTTTTT
-	-	15	TRBV28	TRBJ2-7	CASSPLGGLNHEQYF	TGTGCCAGCAGTCCTCTTGGTGGACTTAACCACGAGCAGTACTTC
-	-	14	TRBV5-1	TRBJ1-2	CASSLEAADYGYTF	TGCGCCAGCAGCTTGGAGGCGGCCGACTATGGCTACACCTTC
TRBD1	-	14	TRBV7-9	TRBJ1-6	CASSWPGQNSPLHF	TGTGCCAGCAGCTGGCCGGGACAGAATTCACCCCTCCACTTT
-	-	18	TRBV5-1	TRBJ2-7	CASSLAGRMDSRMDEQYF	TGCGCCAGCAGCTTGGCCGGCCGGATGGACAGCCGAATGGACGAGCAGTACTTC
-	-	15	TRBV27	TRBJ1-1	CASRSTLGGNTEAFF	TGTGCCAGCAGATCTACCCTCGGCGGGAACACTGAAGCTTTCTTT
-	-	12	TRBV7-9	TRBJ1-6	CASSPNNSPLHF	TGTGCCAGCAGCCCAAATAATTCACCCCTCCACTTT
-	once	13	TRBV28	TRBJ2-2	CASSPQYTGELFF	TGTGCCAGCAGCCCACAGTACACCGGGGAGCTGTTTTTT
TRBD1	-	15	TRBV11-2	TRBJ1-2	CASREKGQGVYGYTF	TGTGCCAGCAGAGAAAAGGGACAGGGTGTCTATGGCTACACCTTC
TRBD2	-	12	TRBV6-5	TRBJ2-1	CASATSDNEQFF	TGTGCCAGCGCTACTAGCGACAATGAGCAGTTCTTC
-	-	13	TRBV12-3/TRBV12-4	TRBJ1-3	CASSFPGGNTIYF	TGTGCCAGCAGTTTCCCGGGGGGAAACACCATATATTTT
TRBD2	once	19	TRBV7-3	TRBJ2-1	CASSARPLAGGPFSNEQFF	TGTGCCAGCAGCGCCAGACCCCTAGCGGGGGGACCCTTTAGCAATGAGCAGTTCTTC
-	-	12	TRBV20-1	TRBJ2-1	CSASNSESQQFF	TGCAGTGCTAGTAATTCCGAGTCTCAGCAGTTCTTC
-	few	13	TRBV30	TRBJ2-4	CALEDTVKNIQYF	TGTGCCCTAGAGGACACTGTCAAAAACATTCAGTACTTC
TRBD1	-	15	TRBV11-1	TRBJ2-7	CASSPAAGGSGEQYF	TGTGCCAGCAGCCCGGCGGCAGGGGGCTCGGGGGAGCAGTACTTC
TRBD2	few	14	TRBV9	TRBJ2-5	CASSVSGAVETQYF	TGTGCCAGCAGCGTTAGCGGGGCCGTGGAGACCCAGTACTTC
TRBD2	-	15	TRBV6-5	TRBJ2-7	CASSYPKRDGHEQYF	TGTGCCAGCAGTTACCCAAAGCGGGATGGTCACGAGCAGTACTTC
TRBD1	-	15	TRBV9	TRBJ1-2	CASSVGDRGAIGYTF	TGTGCCAGCAGCGTAGGAGACAGGGGCGCAATTGGCTACACCTTC
TRBD2	-	16	TRBV5-1	TRBJ2-7	CASSPGLAGGPREQYF	TGCGCCAGCAGCCCGGGACTAGCGGGAGGGCCGAGAGAGCAGTACTTC
-	-	15	TRBV19	TRBJ2-5	CASSIGLRGQETQYF	TGTGCCAGTAGTATCGGCCTCAGGGGCCAAGAGACCCAGTACTTC
-	-	15	TRBV5-5	TRBJ1-1	CASSPSGGENTEAFF	TGTGCCAGCAGTCCCTCGGGAGGAGAGAACACTGAAGCTTTCTTT
-	-	16	TRBV28	TRBJ2-7	CASSLLGEASAYEQYF	TGTGCCAGCAGTTTACTTGGGGAGGCTAGCGCCTACGAGCAGTACTTC
TRBD2	-	17	TRBV7-9	TRBJ2-1	CASSLEVASGFYNEQFF	TGTGCCAGCAGCTTAGAAGTCGCTAGCGGGTTTTACAATGAGCAGTTCTTC
TRBD1	-	14	TRBV6-5	TRBJ1-5	CASSRQGARGAQHF	TGTGCCAGCAGTCGACAGGGGGCTCGGGGAGCCCAGCATTTT
-	-	13	TRBV7-9	TRBJ1-4	CAGSSSSNEKLFF	TGTGCCGGTAGCAGCTCCTCGAATGAAAAACTGTTTTTT
-	-	16	TRBV13	TRBJ2-1	CASSFLIGLSDNEQFF	TGTGCCAGCAGTTTCCTCATTGGGCTTTCGGACAATGAGCAGTTCTTC
-	-	12	TRBV28	TRBJ1-2	CASSLEPYGYTF	TGTGCCAGCAGTTTGGAGCCCTATGGCTACACCTTC
-	-	15	TRBV9	TRBJ1-1	CASSVAGRGGTEAFF	TGTGCCAGCAGCGTAGCGGGTAGAGGGGGCACTGAAGCTTTCTTT
TRBD1	-	13	TRBV3-1/TRBV3-2	TRBJ2-7	CASSPTGPYEQYF	TGTGCCAGCAGCCCGACAGGGCCATACGAGCAGTACTTC
-	-	16	TRBV5-4	TRBJ1-1	CASSLQGRGANTEAFF	TGTGCCAGCAGCTTGCAGGGGCGTGGAGCGAACACTGAAGCTTTCTTT
-	once	14	TRBV5-6	TRBJ2-5	CASSVPGEGETQYF	TGTGCCAGCAGCGTCCCAGGGGAGGGAGAGACCCAGTACTTC
-	-	14	TRBV19	TRBJ2-5	CASSIEHIQETQYF	TGTGCCAGTAGTATAGAACACATCCAAGAGACCCAGTACTTC
-	-	13	TRBV19	TRBJ1-6	CASGGGYVSPLHF	TGTGCCAGCGGAGGAGGGTATGTTTCACCCCTCCACTTT
-	-	14	TRBV5-6	TRBJ2-2	CASSVTRNTGELFF	TGTGCCAGCAGCGTGACTAGGAACACCGGGGAGCTGTTTTTT
TRBD1	-	15	TRBV9	TRBJ1-1	CASSEGAIVDTEAFF	TGTGCCAGCAGCGAGGGGGCAATAGTGGACACTGAAGCTTTCTTT
-	-	15	TRBV7-8	TRBJ2-3	CASSFRDFSTDTQYF	TGTGCCAGCAGTTTCCGGGACTTCTCAACAGATACGCAGTATTTT
-	-	16	TRBV3-1/TRBV3-2	TRBJ1-2	CASSQGRGLSVYGYTF	TGTGCCAGCAGCCAAGGTCGGGGACTTAGTGTCTATGGCTACACCTTC
-	-	13	TRBV9	TRBJ1-1	CASSVIWNTEAFF	TGTGCCAGCAGCGTAATATGGAACACTGAAGCTTTCTTT
TRBD1	-	12	TRBV7-9	TRBJ1-1	CASTQGAGEAFF	TGTGCCAGCACCCAGGGGGCCGGTGAAGCTTTCTTT